This T cell receptor (beta chain) stems from a study of graft-versus-host responses after intestinal transplantation. Study-level background: Multivisceral, liver-intestinal, or isolated intestinal transplants were performed in recipients. Tacrolimus and steroids were given for around three years to all recipients after anti-thymocyte globulin induction. Study conclusions and caveats: GvH clones were found in recipient marrow; some appeared first in ileum or blood. Patients with graft-donor T cell macrochimerism had high graft-versus-host to host-versus-graft clonal ratios in allografts.

The germline CDR1 and CDR2 sequences are MNHEY and SMNVEV (reference sequence). CDR3 length: 15 amino acids. V dropped 0 bases and J dropped 4 bases, with 12 bases sitting between them. A remark on this clone: Its target is not known.

Method: immunoSEQ multiplex PCR; TCRdb's copy keeps in-frame clones and lacks some. The sample contains about 10,000 clones, roughly 90% of which appear only once. The chain carries TRBV27 and TRBJ1-2; D is unclear. Material: PBMCs, obtained just over 240 days after intestinal transplant. The TCR was taken from a human patient who received an intestinal transplant, so some T cells may come from the graft donor. The CDR3 bases are TGTGCCAGCAGTTTATCAGGGTTCCGCACCTATGGCTACACCTTC. Translation gives CASSLSGFRTYGYTF.